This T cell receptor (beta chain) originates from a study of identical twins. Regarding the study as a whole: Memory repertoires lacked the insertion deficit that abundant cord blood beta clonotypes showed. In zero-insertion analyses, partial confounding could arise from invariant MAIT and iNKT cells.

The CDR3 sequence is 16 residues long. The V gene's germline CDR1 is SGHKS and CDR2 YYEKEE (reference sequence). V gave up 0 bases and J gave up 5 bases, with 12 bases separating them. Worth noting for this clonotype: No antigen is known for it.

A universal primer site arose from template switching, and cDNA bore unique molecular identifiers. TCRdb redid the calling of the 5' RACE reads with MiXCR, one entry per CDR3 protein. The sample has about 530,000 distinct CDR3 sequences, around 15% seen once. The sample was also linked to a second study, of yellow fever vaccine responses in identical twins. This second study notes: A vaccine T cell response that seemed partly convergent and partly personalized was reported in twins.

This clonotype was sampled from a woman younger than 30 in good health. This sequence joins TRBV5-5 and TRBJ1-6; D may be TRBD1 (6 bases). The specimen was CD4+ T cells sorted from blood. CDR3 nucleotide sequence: TGTGCCAGCAGCTTGGCCCACAGGGCTGATAATTCACCCCTCCACTTT. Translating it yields CASSLAHRADNSPLHF. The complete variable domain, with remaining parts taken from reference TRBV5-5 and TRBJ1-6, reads DAGVTQSPTHLIKTRGQQVTLRCSPISGHKSVSWYQQVLGQGPQFIFQYYEKEERGRGNFPDRFSARQFPNYSSELNVNALLLGDSALYLCASSLAHRADNSPLHFGNGTRLTVT.